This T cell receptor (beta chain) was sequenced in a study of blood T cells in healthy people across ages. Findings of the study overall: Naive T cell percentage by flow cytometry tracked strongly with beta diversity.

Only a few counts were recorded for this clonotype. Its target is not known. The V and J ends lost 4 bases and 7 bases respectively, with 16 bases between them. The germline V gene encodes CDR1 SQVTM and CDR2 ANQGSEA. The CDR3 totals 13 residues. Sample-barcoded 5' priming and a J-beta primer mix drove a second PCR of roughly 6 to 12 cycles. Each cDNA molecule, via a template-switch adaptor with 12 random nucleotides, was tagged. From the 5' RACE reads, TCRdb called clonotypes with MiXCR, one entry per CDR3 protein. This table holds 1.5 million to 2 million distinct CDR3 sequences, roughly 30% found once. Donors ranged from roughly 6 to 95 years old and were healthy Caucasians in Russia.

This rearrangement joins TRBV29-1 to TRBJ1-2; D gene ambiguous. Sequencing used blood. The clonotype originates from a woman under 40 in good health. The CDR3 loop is CSVADKVWSGYTF. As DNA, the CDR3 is TGCAGCGTTGCCGACAAGGTGTGGAGTGGCTACACCTTC.